The rows below give T cell receptor beta chains drawn from one sample of a study of cytomegalovirus exposure and HLA in healthy donors. Method: immunoSEQ multiplex PCR; TCRdb's copy keeps in-frame clones and lacks some. The sample lists 70,000 or so clones, about 90% occurring once. Sequencing was carried out using PBMCs. The receptors were sampled from a young man in good health and CMV-seronegative. Both conserved end residues are part of each CDR3. The order of the fields is D gene, clone size, J gene, V gene, CDR3 DNA, CDR3 protein. A D gene is named only where the DNA matches it firmly. A clone size is listed for some rows: how often the clone was seen (once, few, many), or a class if it is expanded.

NA	NA	TRBJ2-3	TRBV9	TGTGCCAGCAGCGTTGCGGTCTCCGCCACAGATACGCAGTATTTT	CASSVAVSATDTQYF
TRBD1	NA	TRBJ2-1	TRBV5-4	TGTGCCAGCAGCTTCGGGACAGGGTGGGGTAATGAGCAGTTCTTC	CASSFGTGWGNEQFF
NA	NA	TRBJ1-4	TRBV28	TGTGCCAGCAGACCTCCTGGAGCAAATGAAAAACTGTTTTTT	CASRPPGANEKLFF
NA	few	TRBJ2-3	TRBV2	TGTGCCAGCATAGCTTCCACAGATACGCAGTATTTT	CASIASTDTQYF
NA	NA	TRBJ2-7	TRBV7-2	TGTGCCAGCAGCGACAGGAGCTCCTACGAGCAGTACTTC	CASSDRSSYEQYF
TRBD1	NA	TRBJ1-5	TRBV5-1	TGCGCCAGCAGCTTCAGACAGGGTGACCAGCCCCAGCATTTT	CASSFRQGDQPQHF
TRBD1	NA	TRBJ1-1	TRBV30	TGTGCCGGTACCCGAACAGGGGAGTGTCGGGACTTT	CAGTRTGECRDF
NA	NA	TRBJ2-1	TRBV10-3	TGTGCCATCAGTGCGAGCGGGCTATCCTACAATGAGCAGTTCTTC	CAISASGLSYNEQFF
TRBD2	few	TRBJ2-7	TRBV5-6	TGTGCCAGCAGCTTGCCCCTAGCGGGAGTACGAGCCTACGAGCAGTACTTC	CASSLPLAGVRAYEQYF
NA	NA	TRBJ1-5	TRBV19	TGTGCCAGTAGTATCCTGACAGTTAATAGCAATCAGCCCCAGCATTTT	CASSILTVNSNQPQHF
NA	NA	TRBJ1-2	TRBV19	TGTGCCAGTAGTCCTGCGGGGCGGAACTATGGCTACACCTTC	CASSPAGRNYGYTF
TRBD2	once	TRBJ2-1	TRBV6-4	TGTGCCAGCAGGGGCCCCGGACTAGTAATCTCCTACAATGAGCAGTTCTTC	CASRGPGLVISYNEQFF
TRBD2	NA	TRBJ2-1	TRBV9	TGTGCCAGCAGCGTAGGACTAGCGGAAGGCGGTGAGCAGTTCTTC	CASSVGLAEGGEQFF
TRBD2	NA	TRBJ2-7	TRBV9	TGTGCCAGCAGCCCCTCCGGGAGGGCGATCTACGAGCAGTACTTC	CASSPSGRAIYEQYF
TRBD1	NA	TRBJ2-7	TRBV27	TGTGCCAGCAGTTTATGGGACAGGGGTGGCGAGCAGTACTTC	CASSLWDRGGEQYF
TRBD2	NA	TRBJ2-7	TRBV19	TGTGCCACCACAAAAGTAGCGGGAGGTAAGGAGCAGTACTTC	CATTKVAGGKEQYF
NA	NA	TRBJ2-7	TRBV4-3	TGCGCCAGCAGTACGGGGACTGGATACTACGAGCAGTACTTC	CASSTGTGYYEQYF
NA	once	TRBJ1-1	TRBV30	TGTGCCTGGAACAGGGTGGTTGAAGCTTTCTTT	CAWNRVVEAFF
NA	NA	TRBJ1-3	TRBV7-3	TGTGCCAGCAGCGAAAACTTCTCTGGAAACACCATATATTTT	CASSENFSGNTIYF
TRBD2	once	TRBJ2-1	TRBV11-2	TGTGCCAGCAGCTGGAGGGGATGGGGACTAGAACACTACAATGAGCAGTTCTTC	CASSWRGWGLEHYNEQFF
NA	NA	TRBJ2-7	TRBV28	TGTGCCAGCAGTTTATCTCACGAGCAGTACTTC	CASSLSHEQYF
TRBD1	NA	TRBJ1-1	TRBV19	TGTGCCAGTAGTGCCCACAGGGGGAAGGGAACTGAAGCTTTCTTT	CASSAHRGKGTEAFF
NA	NA	TRBJ2-7	TRBV5-1	TGCGCCAGCAGCTTTCTGGACACCCCCTACGAGCAGTACTTC	CASSFLDTPYEQYF
NA	NA	TRBJ2-2	TRBV7-8	TGTGCCAGCAGCCCAAGCCCTAGACTTTACACCGGGGAGCTGTTTTTT	CASSPSPRLYTGELFF
TRBD1	NA	TRBJ1-1	TRBV19	TGTGCCAGTAGCCAACAGGGGCAGGTCGGTGAAGCTTTCTTT	CASSQQGQVGEAFF
NA	NA	TRBJ2-4	TRBV19	TGTGCCAGTAGTACGCGGGCCCCGGGAAGGGTAAACATTCAGTACTTC	CASSTRAPGRVNIQYF
TRBD2	NA	TRBJ2-1	TRBV5-1	TGCGCCAGCAGCCAAACTAGCGGGACGTACAATGAGCAGTTCTTC	CASSQTSGTYNEQFF
TRBD2	NA	TRBJ2-7	TRBV7-2	TGTGCCAGCAGCTTAGTGGGAGGGGTCTACGAGCAGTACTTC	CASSLVGGVYEQYF
TRBD2	NA	TRBJ2-5	TRBV7-9	TGTGCCAGCAACTTGGGGACTAGCGGGGTCTTAGGGGTGGAGACCCAGTACTTC	CASNLGTSGVLGVETQYF
TRBD2	NA	TRBJ2-1	TRBV10-3	TGTGCCATCAGTGCGGGTAGCGGGTCTCGCTCGGAATACAATGAGCAGTTCTTC	CAISAGSGSRSEYNEQFF
NA	few	TRBJ2-1	TRBV11-3	TGTGCCAGCAGCCTAGACCTTAGCGGTGAGCAGTTCTTC	CASSLDLSGEQFF
NA	NA	TRBJ2-2	TRBV5-1	TGCGCCACTCGCGTGTTGGCGGTTGGCGCCGGGGAGCTGTTTTTT	CATRVLAVGAGELFF
TRBD1	NA	TRBJ1-2	TRBV4-2	TGTGCCAGCAGCCAAGATTTGGCAGGGGGCAACTATGGCTACACCTTC	CASSQDLAGGNYGYTF
NA	NA	TRBJ2-7	TRBV19	TGTGCCAGTAGAAACACCGCCTACGAGCAGTACTTC	CASRNTAYEQYF
NA	NA	TRBJ1-1	TRBV2	TGTGCCAGCAGTACAATCAAAGCTTTCTTT	CASSTIKAFF
NA	NA	TRBJ2-3	TRBV29-1	TGCAGCGGGAATCCTCGGGGGAGCACAGATACGCAGTATTTT	CSGNPRGSTDTQYF
NA	few	TRBJ2-1	TRBV5-1	TGCGCCAGCGCCGCAGCGGGGACAAGCTCCTACAATGAGCAGTTCTTC	CASAAAGTSSYNEQFF
NA	NA	TRBJ2-7	TRBV7-8	TGTGCCAGCAGCTTAGGCCACAGGTCCTACGAGCAGTACTTC	CASSLGHRSYEQYF
NA	NA	TRBJ1-1	TRBV7-2	TGTGCCAGCAGCTCCGTATACAGTACTGAAGCTTTCTTT	CASSSVYSTEAFF
TRBD2	NA	TRBJ2-6	TRBV5-5	TGTGCCAGCAGCGTGCGGAGGGGACTAGCGGATAGCTCTGGGGCCAACGTCCTGACTTTC	CASSVRRGLADSSGANVLTF
NA	NA	TRBJ1-5	TRBV27	TGTGCCAGCAGTTTAGGTCGGGGATTCCAGCCCCAGCATTTT	CASSLGRGFQPQHF
TRBD2	NA	TRBJ2-5	TRBV9	TGTGCCAGCAGCGTAGATTCTAGCGGGAGGGCCACGTGGGAGACCCAGTACTTC	CASSVDSSGRATWETQYF
TRBD2	once	TRBJ2-1	TRBV9	TGTGCCAGCAGCGGCAGAAGACTAGCGGACCTATACTACAATGAGCAGTTCTTC	CASSGRRLADLYYNEQFF
NA	NA	TRBJ2-5	TRBV5-1	TGCGCCAGCAGCTTAGTAATCGACAGAAAAGAAGAGACCCAGTACTTC	CASSLVIDRKEETQYF
TRBD2	NA	TRBJ2-7	TRBV27	TGTGCCAGCATGCTAGCGGGGGCCGGCTACGAGCAGTACTTC	CASMLAGAGYEQYF
TRBD2	NA	TRBJ2-7	TRBV7-3	TGTGCCAGCAGCTTCGGGACTAGCGGATACGAGCAGTACTTC	CASSFGTSGYEQYF
NA	NA	TRBJ2-7	TRBV4-3	TGCGCCAGCAGCCAAGATTTCGGCTCCTACGAGCAGTACTTC	CASSQDFGSYEQYF
TRBD2	NA	TRBJ2-1	TRBV16	TGTGCCAGCAGCCAATGGGTTGGACTAGCGGAATACAATGAGCAGTTCTTC	CASSQWVGLAEYNEQFF
NA	NA	TRBJ2-1	TRBV13	TGTGCCAGCAGCTTATATCACAATGAGCAGTTCTTC	CASSLYHNEQFF
NA	NA	TRBJ1-1	TRBV9	TGTGCCAGCAGCGTAGAGTCAGGCACGGCTTTCTTT	CASSVESGTAFF